The 13 T cell receptor beta chains below come from one sample, sequenced in a study of CD8 T cells in ankylosing spondylitis. TCRdb fed the 5' RACE reads into MiXCR, producing one record per CDR3 protein. In the table there are about 340,000 distinct CDR3 sequences, about 15% of which are singletons. The sample taken for sequencing was blood, either unsorted or a sorted T cell fraction (not recorded which). Every receptor here comes from a male donor with ankylosing spondylitis or in good health (not recorded which).

V usage is TRBV12-3 or TRBV12-4 and J usage is TRBJ1-5; 7 bases match TRBD1. This CDR3 comprises 15 residues. J gave up 4 bases and V 4 bases, and 7 bases lay outside the gene matches. For the CDR3, the DNA is TGTGCCAGCAGTTCAGGAGGACAGGAAAATCAGCCCCAGCATTTT. Its protein product is CASSSGGQENQPQHF.

This clonotype was seen ten or more times. CDR3 residues: CASSLRSSYNEQFF. The DNA of the CDR3 is TGCGCCAGCAGCTTGAGGAGCTCCTACAATGAGCAGTTCTTC. The chain recombines TRBV5-1 with TRBJ2-1; D is unresolved. Germline CDR1 and CDR2: SGHRS and YFSETQ. The CDR3 covers 14 residues. Deletions cut 1 base from V and 0 bases from J, with 5 bases between.

This clonotype was found a few times. This sequence joins TRBV5-1 and TRBJ1-1; TRBD1 matches 7 bases. CDR3 size: 14 residues. The germline gives CDR1 SGHRS, CDR2 YFSETQ. The V gene end was trimmed by 0 bases and the J gene end by 6 bases; junction bases not matched to a gene: 5. The CDR3 DNA reads TGCGCCAGCAGCTTGGAACAGGGGTCCCCTGAAGCTTTCTTT. It is translated as CASSLEQGSPEAFF.

V is TRBV29-1 and J is TRBJ2-3; TRBD2 is a possible D gene (5 bases). The germline V gene has CDR1 SQVTM and CDR2 ANQGSEA. Deletions cut 4 bases from V and 8 bases from J, with 10 bases between. The CDR3 runs 11 residues. The CDR3 loop is CSVVSAATQYF. CDR3 sequence (DNA): TGCAGCGTTGTATCAGCGGCTACGCAGTATTTT.

At least ten counts were recorded for this clonotype. The chain carries TRBV10-3 and TRBJ1-6; 7 nucleotides line up with TRBD1. V gave up 6 bases and J gave up 0 bases; unmatched junction bases: 2. This CDR3 is 15 amino acids long. CDR1 is ENHRY, CDR2 SYGVKD, per germline. The CDR3 is CAIRTGSSYNSPLHF. CDR3 DNA: TGTGCCATCAGGACAGGGAGCTCCTATAATTCACCCCTCCACTTT.

There are many counts of this clonotype. This chain links TRBV10-3 with TRBJ1-4; 7 nucleotides match TRBD1. The germline V gene encodes CDR1 ENHRY and CDR2 SYGVKD. The CDR3 has 15 residues. V gave up 0 bases and J gave up 6 bases; unmatched junction bases: 4. The CDR3 reads CAISESGRGDEKLFF. The CDR3 nucleotides are TGTGCCATCAGTGAGTCCGGCAGGGGGGATGAAAAACTGTTTTTT.

This clonotype was found a few times. The V call is TRBV12-3 or TRBV12-4, the J call TRBJ1-1, with D unclear. V was cut by 3 bases and J by 5 bases, with 10 bases left in between. This CDR3 has 13 amino acids. The CDR3 region is CASSFRLGTEAFF. The CDR3 bases are TGTGCCAGCAGTTTTCGGCTGGGGACTGAAGCTTTCTTT.

The chain links TRBV5-1 to TRBJ2-3; no clear D gene. This CDR3 is 15 amino acids long. V dropped 0 bases and J dropped 0 bases, with 8 bases sitting between them. Per the germline V gene, CDR1 is SGHRS and CDR2 is YFSETQ. CDR3 DNA sequence: TGCGCCAGCAGCTTGGGACCCTCTAGCACAGATACGCAGTATTTT. It translates to CASSLGPSSTDTQYF.

This rearrangement joins TRBV18 to TRBJ2-5; a possible D gene is TRBD2 (6 bases). Per the germline V gene, CDR1 is KGHSH and CDR2 is LQKENI. Trimming removed 5 bases from V and 4 bases from J, with 14 bases in between. CDR3 length equals 14 residues. CDR3 nucleotides: TGTGCCAGCTCAAATGGGATCGGGGGAGAGACCCAGTACTTC. Encoded protein: CASSNGIGGETQYF.

This clonotype was counted a few times. The chain employs TRBV11-2 and TRBJ2-1; 8 bases agree with TRBD1. The CDR3 has 15 amino acids. Germline CDR1 reads SGHAT; CDR2 reads FQNNGV. Trimming cost V 5 bases and J 4 bases; bases outside gene matches: 7. Here the CDR3 DNA reads TGTGCCAGCAGCCTTGACAGGGGAAATTACAATGAGCAGTTCTTC. It specifies CASSLDRGNYNEQFF.

This clonotype was observed a handful of times. The chain uses TRBV2 and TRBJ2-5; D gene ambiguous. Germline V CDR1 and CDR2: SNHLY, FYNNEI. The V end was cut by 7 bases, the J end by 4 bases, with 7 bases between. CDR3 length: 11 residues. The CDR3 DNA reads as TGTGCCAGCACGACGGGAGAGACCCAGTACTTC. Translation gives CASTTGETQYF.

This chain joins TRBV5-5 and TRBJ1-5, with D maybe TRBD1 (5 bases). Per the germline V gene, CDR1 is SGHKS and CDR2 is YYEKEE (reference sequence). The CDR3 runs to 15 residues. Trimming stripped 2 bases from V and 3 bases from J, with 12 bases between. CDR3 loop: CASSFREGPNQPQHF. CDR3 nucleotide sequence: TGTGCCAGCAGCTTCCGGGAGGGACCCAATCAGCCCCAGCATTTT.

This clonotype appeared a few times. The rearrangement uses TRBV5-1 and TRBJ2-7; the D is unclear. Germline values: CDR1 SGHRS, CDR2 YFSETQ. Trimming removed 0 bases at V and 5 bases at J, with 6 bases between. CDR3 size: 12 residues. CDR3 DNA sequence: TGCGCCAGCAGCTTGGCCGCCGACGAGCAGTACTTC. Translated: CASSLAADEQYF.